The rows below give T cell receptor beta chains drawn from one sample of a study of shared clonotypes between healthy human individuals. The repertoire was sequenced with immunoSEQ multiplex PCR; TCRdb's copy has only in-frame clones and lacks some. The table lists over a million clones, 95% to 99% of them singletons. The sample consisted of naive CD4+ T cells sorted from blood. The receptors come from a man younger than 40 in good health. Each CDR3 is given with its conserved first and last residue. D genes are given only for firm matches. Expanded clones get a size class; other rows say once, few or many, or leave the size out.

j_call d_call v_call clone_size cdr3_nt cdr3_aa
TRBJ2-2 - TRBV2 - TGTGCCAGCAGTAGCATATCCGGCGGGGAGCTGTTTTTT CASSSISGGELFF
TRBJ2-1 - TRBV7-9 - TGTGCCAGCAGTTTTACAGCCGGATCCTACAATGAGCAGTTCTTC CASSFTAGSYNEQFF
TRBJ1-1 - TRBV18 - TGTGCCAGCTCACCACCGGGGCAGGCGGGCACTGAAGCTTTCTTT CASSPPGQAGTEAFF
TRBJ2-3 TRBD2 TRBV10-2 - TGCGCCAGCAGCGTTAGGGGAGGGCCGGGGTTCACAGATACGCAGTATTTT CASSVRGGPGFTDTQYF
TRBJ2-7 - TRBV28 - TGTGCCAGCAGTTTACCCGGACCGATAAAATACGAGCAGTACTTC CASSLPGPIKYEQYF
TRBJ2-7 - TRBV4-2 - TGTGCCAGCAGCCCCGTGGTGAGCCCGTACGAGCAGTACTTC CASSPVVSPYEQYF
TRBJ2-7 TRBD1 TRBV15 - TGTGCCACCAGCAGAGCTTCCGGGACAGGGATCTACGAGCAGTACTTC CATSRASGTGIYEQYF
TRBJ2-7 - TRBV5-1 - TGCGCCAGCAGCAGACGAGGGGCTACCTCCTACGAGCAGTACTTC CASSRRGATSYEQYF
TRBJ1-1 - TRBV28 - TGTGCCAGCAAAACGGGGGGCGGATGGTCTGAAGCTTTCTTT CASKTGGGWSEAFF
TRBJ1-5 - TRBV11-2 - TGTGCCAGCAGCTTAGCAGGGAGAGGGCAGCCCCAGCATTTT CASSLAGRGQPQHF
TRBJ2-1 - TRBV2 - TGTGCCAGCAGTGAACTGGGACTGGGGAACAATGAGCAGTTCTTC CASSELGLGNNEQFF
TRBJ2-3 - TRBV5-4 - TGTGCCAGCAGCCCTTTCAGGGATGATACGCAGTATTTT CASSPFRDDTQYF
TRBJ2-3 TRBD2 TRBV7-3 - TGTGCCAGCAGCTCCGGGACTAGCGGGAATGTAGATACGCAGTATTTT CASSSGTSGNVDTQYF
TRBJ2-7 TRBD2 TRBV7-2 - TGTGCCAGCAGCTTACGGACTAGCGGGAGTAAGTCCTACGAGCAGTACTTC CASSLRTSGSKSYEQYF
TRBJ2-4 - TRBV4-3 - TGCGCCAGCAGCCAAGTGGGCAAAAACATTCAGTACTTC CASSQVGKNIQYF
TRBJ2-3 - TRBV5-1 - TGCGCCAGCAGCTTGGTTAATGAGATCGGGACAGATACGCAGTATTTT CASSLVNEIGTDTQYF
TRBJ2-3 TRBD2 TRBV5-1 - TGCGCCAGCAGCGAACTAGCGGGAGGAACAGATACGCAGTATTTT CASSELAGGTDTQYF
TRBJ1-3 TRBD1 TRBV2 once TGTGCCAGCAGGGACAGGGGGCCTGGAAACACCATATATTTT CASRDRGPGNTIYF
TRBJ1-5 - TRBV5-1 - TGCGCCAGCAGCCCTTCTGGGGATAGCAATCAGCCCCAGCATTTT CASSPSGDSNQPQHF
TRBJ2-1 - TRBV7-3 - TGTGCCAGCAGCTTAGGCCTGAACAATGAGCAGTTCTTC CASSLGLNNEQFF
TRBJ1-5 - TRBV18 - TGTGCCAGCTCACCGGGAGCCATCGATCAGCCCCAGCATTTT CASSPGAIDQPQHF
TRBJ2-2 TRBD1 TRBV5-4 - TGTGCCAGCAGCGCGGGACAGGGGTACACCGGGGAGCTGTTTTTT CASSAGQGYTGELFF
TRBJ1-1 TRBD1 TRBV19 - TGTGCCAGTAGTATCCGACAGGGGGCGAGCACTGAAGCTTTCTTT CASSIRQGASTEAFF
TRBJ2-5 - TRBV25-1 - TGTGCCAGCAGTGAACCCAACTCTGGCCAAGAGACCCAGTACTTC CASSEPNSGQETQYF
TRBJ2-7 TRBD1 TRBV28 - TGTGCCAGCAGTTCCGGGACAGGGCAATTCGGATTCTACGAGCAGTACTTC CASSSGTGQFGFYEQYF
TRBJ2-3 - TRBV29-1 - TGCAGCGTTGAAGGAAGGAGCACAGATACGCAGTATTTT CSVEGRSTDTQYF
TRBJ1-5 - TRBV28 - TGTGCCAGCAGTATCACATCCTATCAGCCCCAGCATTTT CASSITSYQPQHF
TRBJ2-1 - TRBV28 - TGTGCCAGCAGCCAGGGTAGGTGGGGCCAGGACAATGAGCAGTTCTTC CASSQGRWGQDNEQFF
TRBJ2-7 - TRBV5-1 - TGCGCCAGCAGATTTACAGGAACGACCTACGAGCAGTACTTC CASRFTGTTYEQYF
TRBJ2-7 - TRBV9 - TGTGCCAGCAGCCCGGGACCTCACTACGAGCAGTACTTC CASSPGPHYEQYF
TRBJ1-3 - TRBV27 - TGTGCCAGCAGTTTCGTGCAGGGCTATCCCCACACCTCTGGAAACACCATATATTTT CASSFVQGYPHTSGNTIYF
TRBJ2-7 - TRBV28 - TGTGCCAGCAGTTTTCAAGGAGAGCGGCGCCTCGAGCAGTACTTC CASSFQGERRLEQYF
TRBJ1-5 - TRBV5-1 - TGCGCCAGCAGCTTGGAACACCCAAATCAGCCCCAGCATTTT CASSLEHPNQPQHF
TRBJ2-7 TRBD2 TRBV28 - TGTGCCAGCAGTACACCGACTAGCGGCTACGAGCAGTACTTC CASSTPTSGYEQYF
TRBJ2-7 - TRBV7-2 - TGTGCCAGCAGCGCCGTGGGGGCTAAGTTCTACGAGCAGTACTTC CASSAVGAKFYEQYF
TRBJ2-3 - TRBV11-1 - TGTGCCAGCAGCTTAAAGCCAGGTTATGATACGCAGTATTTT CASSLKPGYDTQYF
TRBJ1-5 TRBD1 TRBV28 - TGTGCCAGCAGCTTAGGGGACAGGGGGCATCAGCCCCAGCATTTT CASSLGDRGHQPQHF
TRBJ2-1 TRBD2 TRBV9 - TGTGCCAGCAGCGCCGGACTAGCGGGCCGGAATGAGCAGTTCTTC CASSAGLAGRNEQFF
TRBJ1-2 - TRBV2 - TGTGCCAGCAGTCGAACCGCCTCACTCTATGGCTACACCTTC CASSRTASLYGYTF
TRBJ2-3 - TRBV18 - TGTGCCAGCTCACCACCGATGGTGGGAGATACGCAGTATTTT CASSPPMVGDTQYF
TRBJ2-7 - TRBV6-5 - TGTGCCACATCACCCGAGGGTAGGGGAAGGCAGTACTTC CATSPEGRGRQYF
TRBJ1-1 - TRBV5-4 - TGTGCCAGCAGCTTGGGCAGGGTAAACACTGAAGCTTTCTTT CASSLGRVNTEAFF
TRBJ2-7 - TRBV11-2 once TGTGCCAGCAGCTTCCCGCAGGGGTCCGACGAGCAGTACTTC CASSFPQGSDEQYF
TRBJ2-7 - TRBV29-1 - TGCAGCGTTTTTAGGGACACCTACGAGCAGTACTTC CSVFRDTYEQYF
TRBJ1-1 - TRBV5-1 - TGCGCCAGCAGCTTGGAACCGCAGAACACTGAAGCTTTCTTT CASSLEPQNTEAFF
TRBJ2-3 - TRBV7-2 - TGTGCCAGCAGCTTAGGCAAACATCCGGGGTCCACAGATACGCAGTATTTT CASSLGKHPGSTDTQYF
TRBJ2-3 TRBD2 TRBV6-7 - TGTGCCAGCAGCCCGGGGACTAAATGCACAGATACGCAGTATTTT CASSPGTKCTDTQYF
TRBJ2-3 TRBD1 TRBV7-7 - TGTGCTAGCAGCTTAGGGATGACAGGGGGCACAGATACGCAGTATTTT CASSLGMTGGTDTQYF
TRBJ2-5 - TRBV5-6 - TGTGCCAGCAGCTTGGAGGGTGAGGGTGAGACCCAGTACTTC CASSLEGEGETQYF
TRBJ2-2 TRBD2 TRBV27 - TGTGCCAGCAGTTTATCGATTAGGACTAGCTCGGGGGAGCTGTTTTTT CASSLSIRTSSGELFF